This is a list of T cell receptor beta chains from one sample in a study of shared T cell receptors in the human thymus. TCRdb's copy holds only in-frame clones and misses some; the assay was immunoSEQ multiplex PCR. The sample contains about 660,000 clones, around nine tenths of which appear only once. The same data also contributed to another study, on human thymus T cells.

Sequenced input: thymocytes. These TCRs come from a boy less than two years old with a congenital heart defect. Both conserved end residues are part of each CDR3. A D gene is named only where the DNA matches it firmly. Size tells how often a clone was seen (once, few, many) or the class of an expanded clone, and some rows leave it out.

j_call d_call clone_size v_call cdr3_aa cdr3_nt
TRBJ1-3 . . TRBV5-1 CASSSAVTSSGNTIYF TGCGCCAGCAGCTCCGCCGTTACCAGCTCTGGAAACACCATATATTTT
TRBJ1-2 . . TRBV11-2 CASSLEAGFDYGYTF TGTGCCAGCAGCTTAGAAGCAGGGTTCGACTATGGCTACACCTTC
TRBJ2-3 . . TRBV11-2 CASSPQGPDTQYF TGTGCCAGCAGCCCCCAGGGCCCAGATACGCAGTATTTT
TRBJ2-7 . . TRBV18 CASSPNRRREQYF TGTGCCAGCTCACCCAACCGAAGGCGGGAGCAGTACTTC
TRBJ2-7 . . TRBV27 CASRPGTGPSGRGYEQYF TGTGCCAGCAGGCCCGGGACAGGGCCTAGCGGGAGAGGCTACGAGCAGTACTTC
TRBJ2-7 . few TRBV21-1 CASSKVRVEQYF TGTGCCAGCAGCAAAGTTCGGGTCGAGCAGTACTTC
TRBJ1-1 TRBD1 . TRBV27 CASSFRQGRNTEAFF TGTGCCAGCAGTTTTCGACAGGGGAGGAACACTGAAGCTTTCTTT
TRBJ2-1 TRBD1 . TRBV15 CATSRGTGTEIYNEQFF TGTGCCACCAGCAGAGGAACGGGGACAGAGATTTACAATGAGCAGTTCTTC
TRBJ2-3 . . TRBV14 CASSQVASASSTDTQYF TGTGCCAGCAGCCAAGTAGCTAGCGCCTCTAGCACAGATACGCAGTATTTT
TRBJ1-1 . . TRBV9 CASSVGGFNTEAFF TGTGCCAGCAGCGTAGGGGGCTTTAACACTGAAGCTTTCTTT
TRBJ1-1 . . TRBV12-5 CASGLYTGREAFF TGTGCTAGTGGTTTGTATACAGGCAGGGAAGCTTTCTTT
TRBJ2-5 . once TRBV15 CATSREPGCETQYF TGTGCCACCAGCAGAGAACCGGGGTGCGAGACCCAGTACTTC
TRBJ2-7 TRBD1 . TRBV9 CASRWGGTGKYEQYF TGTGCCAGCAGGTGGGGAGGGACAGGGAAATACGAGCAGTACTTC
TRBJ1-1 TRBD1 . TRBV4-1 CASSAPGQGSGGEAFF TGCGCCAGCAGCGCGCCGGGACAGGGGTCGGGAGGTGAAGCTTTCTTT
TRBJ2-5 TRBD2 . TRBV7-6 CASSLPGLAGAVETQYF TGTGCCAGCAGCTTACCCGGACTAGCGGGAGCGGTGGAGACCCAGTACTTC
TRBJ2-1 TRBD1 few TRBV9 CASSLRTGQGNEQFF TGTGCCAGCAGCCTACGGACAGGGCAGGGCAATGAGCAGTTCTTC
TRBJ2-3 TRBD2 . TRBV27 CASSPLRGGTDTQYF TGTGCCAGCAGTCCCCTCCGGGGGGGCACAGATACGCAGTATTTT
TRBJ2-4 TRBD1 . TRBV7-9 CASSQGARGRHIQYF TGTGCCAGCAGCCAGGGGGCGCGGGGAAGACACATTCAGTACTTC
TRBJ2-1 . . TRBV6-5 CAVRSGNEQFF TGTGCCGTGCGGTCGGGTAATGAGCAGTTCTTC
TRBJ1-5 . . TRBV5-8 CASQSGVSNQPQHF TGTGCCAGCCAATCGGGGGTCAGCAATCAGCCCCAGCATTTT
TRBJ1-5 . . TRBV2 CASCLLVDQPQHF TGTGCCAGCTGTTTACTTGTCGATCAGCCCCAGCATTTT
TRBJ1-4 . . TRBV6-4 CASSRRGENNEKLFF TGTGCCAGCTCCCGGCGGGGCGAAAATAATGAAAAACTGTTTTTT
TRBJ2-1 TRBD2 few TRBV19 CASSIKGPGLASNEQFF TGTGCCAGTAGTATTAAGGGCCCGGGACTAGCGTCAAATGAGCAGTTCTTC
TRBJ1-1 . . TRBV14 CASSQEVDSNTEAFF TGTGCCAGCAGCCAAGAGGTCGACAGTAACACTGAAGCTTTCTTT
TRBJ2-1 TRBD2 . TRBV7-8 CASSSRTSGRPSSYNEQFF TGTGCCAGCAGCTCGAGGACTAGCGGGAGGCCGAGCTCCTACAATGAGCAGTTCTTC
TRBJ2-3 . . TRBV28 CASRASSFLAARDTQYF TGTGCCAGCAGAGCCAGCAGTTTTCTGGCGGCCCGGGATACGCAGTATTTT
TRBJ2-1 TRBD2 . TRBV4-1 CASSHAAGGAYNEQFF TGCGCCAGCAGCCATGCAGCGGGAGGAGCCTACAATGAGCAGTTCTTC